This paragraph covers one TCR beta chain sequence. Its matching antigen is unknown. This sample stems from a study of long-term antiretroviral therapy in people with HIV. Run at survey level, the immunoSEQ assay was version v3.0. The data were produced by immunoSEQ multiplex PCR, yet TCRdb's version contains in-frame clones alone and is incomplete. The data contain tens of thousands of clones, 65% to 90% of them singletons. Whole-study results and caveats: An increase in diversity followed ART, yet levels stayed below transplant donor controls. Clones that had undergone expansion before ART dominated the repertoire at all time points.

From each donor, at least one pre-ART PBMC sample and at least two post-ART PBMC samples were obtained. People in the study who had HIV all got their treatment in the United States. CDR3 size: 15 residues. Germline V gives CDR1 MRHNA, CDR2 SNTAGT. The trim removed 5 bases at V and 0 bases at J, leaving 4 bases unmatched. The chain joins TRBV6-4 to TRBJ2-1; 7 bases line up with TRBD1. Sample: unsorted PBMCs, taken 0.3 years after starting antiretroviral therapy. The receptor was isolated from a man aged 18 to 29 with HIV. For the CDR3, the DNA is TGTGCCAGCAGTCCCGGGACAGTCTCCTACAATGAGCAGTTCTTC. Protein: CASSPGTVSYNEQFF.